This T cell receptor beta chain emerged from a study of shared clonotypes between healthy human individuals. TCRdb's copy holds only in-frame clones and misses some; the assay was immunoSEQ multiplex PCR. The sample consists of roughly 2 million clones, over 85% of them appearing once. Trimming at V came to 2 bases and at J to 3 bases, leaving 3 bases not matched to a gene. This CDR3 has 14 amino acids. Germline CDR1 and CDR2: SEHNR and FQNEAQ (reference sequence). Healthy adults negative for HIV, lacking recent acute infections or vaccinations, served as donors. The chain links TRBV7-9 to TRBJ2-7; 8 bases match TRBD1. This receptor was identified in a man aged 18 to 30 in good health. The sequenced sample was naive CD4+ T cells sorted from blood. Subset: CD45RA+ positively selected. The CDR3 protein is CASSLRTGSYEQYF. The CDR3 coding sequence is TGTGCCAGCAGCTTAAGGACAGGGAGCTACGAGCAGTACTTC.